The clone carrying this TCR beta chain was counted a few times. The data stem from a study of T cells in Graves' hyperthyroidism and ophthalmopathy. TCR beta CDR3 regions were amplified from RNA transcripts. The HTBI primer set drove a first-round RT-PCR of the TCR CDR3. TCRdb used MiXCR to reprocess the multiplex PCR reads, holding one entry per CDR3 protein. The sample has about half a million distinct CDR3 sequences; roughly 21% are singletons. CDR1 is MNHEY and CDR2 is SVGEGT in the germline V gene. V gave up 6 bases and J gave up 7 bases; unmatched junction bases: 11. This CDR3 has 14 residues. This TCR derives from a man in his forties with Graves' ophthalmopathy. The sequenced sample consisted of blood. V gene TRBV6-2 or TRBV6-3 combines with J gene TRBJ1-1; 7 bases match TRBD1. CDR3 coding DNA: TGTGCCAGCAGGCTCGGACAGGAACGACTTGAAGCTTTCTTT. Translated: CASRLGQERLEAFF.